The following is a T cell receptor beta chain sequence with its context. Its antigen has not been determined. One base away there is no much larger clone; base qualities are not given. The immunoSEQ Assay, a bias-controlled multiplex PCR, was used to amplify TCRbeta CDR3 regions from genomic DNA. The paper's data handling went like this. Nucleated cell counts per sample were estimated from amplification of reference gene primers within the assay. To quantify the absolute abundance of each unique TCRbeta CDR3 rearrangement, sequence reads were collapsed and filtered. Productive Simpson clonality was computed per sample as the square root of Simpson's diversity index over productive rearrangements. TCRdb took this table from immuneACCESS and kept in-frame rearrangements with V and J called. Such tables lack part of the clones; where checked against another copy, unresolved V genes explain under half of the gap, and the rest is unexplained. V and J calls and clone size are given by that table; D and trimming were obtained from the DNA. The sample table contains 200,000 to 250,000 clones; only one count was recorded for over 75% of them. In total, the top ten clones hold about 3.2% of the sample.

Participants in the prospective study were enrolled through a virtual design, were aged roughly 18 to 100 years, and lived in roughly 24 United States geographic areas. In the prospective study, participants were assigned to cohorts based on the clinical history participants reported in a screening survey and a study questionnaire. ImmuneRACE Cohort 3 recovered participants were defined by two consecutive negative NP/OP PCR tests, healthcare professional clearance, or symptom resolution. Mobile phlebotomists in the prospective study collected whole blood, serum and a nasopharyngeal or oropharyngeal swab from every participant. Additional blood draws and questionnaires over an approximately two-month period could optionally be provided by prospective study participants. Before DNA extraction, blood samples from the prospective study were shipped at room temperature or frozen. The data stem from a study of blood T cell repertoires in COVID-19 (dated by TCRdb to 2018 to 2021). Some background on the complete study: The collaborator samples originated in the United States, Italy and Spain and spanned the acute and convalescent phases of COVID-19. The prospective study material was composed of cDNA or gDNA derived from T cells, B-cell-depleted T cells, or PBMCs. The dataset comprised deeply sampled blood TCRbeta repertoires from subjects exposed to, actively infected with, or recovered from COVID-19. A freely available public database, intended as a resource for researchers studying the immune response to SARS-CoV-2, is where the repertoires were released. Samples were obtained from the ongoing ImmuneRACE study (first 160 participants) and from 1,000 to 1,500 subjects provided by 6 global collaborators. Sample metadata almost always included a de-identified subject ID, COVID-19 status, age in years and sex. Where available, HLA class I and class II types were obtained from metadata supplied by the sample provider rather than from assay-based typing. Overall study outcomes, separate from this receptor: The amount of clinical and demographic metadata varied by source and participant and was provided uncurated.

Its CDR3 holds 13 amino acids, cysteine through phenylalanine. Kept here is only the CDR3 DNA, which spans 39 bases and is read in frame from base 1. After removal of 5 bases from V and 5 bases from J, the junction retains 2 bases not matched to a gene. Via the germline V gene (reference sequence), CDR1 is WNHNN and CDR2 SYGVQD. Recombination joined TRBV10-1 with TRBJ1-2; 10 bases in the middle match TRBD1. This sequence originates from a woman between 55 and 75 years old who had recovered from COVID-19. The sequencing sample was made of PBMCs or T cells enriched from blood (not recorded which). In nucleotide form, the sequence is TGCGCCAGCAGTAAGGGACAGGGGTATGGCTACACCTTC. It specifies CASSKGQGYGYTF.